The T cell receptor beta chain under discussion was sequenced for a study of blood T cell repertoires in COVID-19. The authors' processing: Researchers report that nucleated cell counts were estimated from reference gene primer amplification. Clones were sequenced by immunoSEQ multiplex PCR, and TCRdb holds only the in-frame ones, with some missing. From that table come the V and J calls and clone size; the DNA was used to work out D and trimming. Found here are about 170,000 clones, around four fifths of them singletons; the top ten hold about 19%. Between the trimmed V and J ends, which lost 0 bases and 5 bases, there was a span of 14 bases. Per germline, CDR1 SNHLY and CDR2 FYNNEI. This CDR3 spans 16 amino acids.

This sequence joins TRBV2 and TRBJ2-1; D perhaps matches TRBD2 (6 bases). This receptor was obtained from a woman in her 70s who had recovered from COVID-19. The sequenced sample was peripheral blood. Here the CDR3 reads CASSEAGSWGNNEQFF. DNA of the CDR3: TGTGCCAGCAGTGAAGCCGGGAGTTGGGGAAACAATGAGCAGTTCTTC.